This TCR beta chain was profiled in a study of shared T cell receptors in the human thymus. There are 13 residues in the CDR3. CDR1 is SGHTS, CDR2 YDEGEE, per germline. V lost 0 bases and J 5 bases, leaving 8 bases between the germline ends. Measured with immunoSEQ multiplex PCR; TCRdb has only the in-frame clones, and not every one. The sample lists 650,000 to 950,000 clones, 80% to 90% seen once, with roughly 0.01% in the top ten. The sample also formed part of further work on human thymus T cells. That paper states: Thymus pieces cut out during corrective heart surgery were the tissue that was used. Related research described strongly overlapping thymic repertoires in unrelated people.

The rearrangement uses TRBV5-8 and TRBJ2-5, with D maybe TRBD2 (6 bases). The receptor comes from a girl under three years old with a congenital heart defect. Sequenced input: thymocytes. CDR3 bases: TGTGCCAGCAGCTTGGCTAGCGATGAGACCCAGTACTTC. It encodes CASSLASDETQYF.